Listed here are 25 T cell receptor beta chains from one sample, sequenced in a study of radiotherapy plus CTLA-4 blockade in lung cancer. The method was immunoSEQ multiplex PCR; TCRdb's version includes in-frame clones alone and lacks a portion of them. The data show around 78,000 clones, with about 78% seen just once and more than 3.5% held by the top ten. The material sequenced was peripheral blood, taken from a patient treated with radiotherapy plus ipilimumab. All receptors come from a human donor with non-small cell lung cancer who had a partial response to radiotherapy plus ipilimumab. Some clones in this sample may be carry-over from other donors' samples.

The J gene is TRBJ2-7, the V gene TRBV7-2; the D gene is possibly TRBD2 (6 bases). The CDR3 has 15 amino acids. V was cut by 1 base and J by 4 bases, with 14 bases left in between. Germline values: CDR1 SGHTA, CDR2 FQGNSA. In DNA, the CDR3 is TGTGCCAGCAGCTTAGTACAGGCGGAGGGATACGAGCAGTACTTC. Encoded protein: CASSLVQAEGYEQYF.

V is TRBV5-1 and J is TRBJ1-1, with D hard to call. The V gene lost 1 base and the J gene lost 2 bases, with 12 bases spanning the gap. Germline assignment: CDR1 SGHRS and CDR2 YFSETQ. This CDR3 has 15 amino acids. In nucleotides, the CDR3 is TGCGCCAGCAGCTTGAATCCAGGTCCAAACACTGAAGCTTTCTTT. Translation gives CASSLNPGPNTEAFF.

Details on this clone: The sample carries other DNA sequences with the same CDR3. The J gene is TRBJ1-4, the V gene TRBV7-9, with 9 bases aligning to TRBD1. Germline CDR1 SEHNR, CDR2 FQNEAQ (reference sequence). Losses at the gene ends were 5 bases for V and 8 bases for J; bases not matched to a gene: 9. CDR3 length: 15 amino acids. The CDR3 is CASSARQGVNEKLFF. The CDR3 nucleotides are TGTGCCAGCAGCGCCAGACAGGGGGTTAACGAAAAACTGTTTTTT.

The CDR3 DNA is TGTGCCTGGGGGACAGGGGGCTCCTATGGCTACACCTTC. It codes for CAWGTGGSYGYTF. J is TRBJ1-2 and V is TRBV30; TRBD1 aligns across 12 bases. The CDR3 length is 13 residues. Germline V gene data show CDR1 as GTSNPN and CDR2 as SVGIG (reference sequence). The J segment lost 4 bases and the V segment lost 5 bases, leaving 2 bases of the junction unmatched.

This rearrangement joins TRBV6-6 to TRBJ1-3, with D unclear. Trimming took 0 bases from V and 0 from J, leaving 9 bases between them. The germline gives CDR1 MNHNY, CDR2 SVGAGI (reference sequence). The CDR3 is 16 residues long. CDR3 amino acids: CASSYSQDYSGNTIYF. In DNA, the CDR3 is TGTGCCAGCAGTTACTCGCAGGACTACTCTGGAAACACCATATATTTT.

The chain uses TRBV11-2 and TRBJ2-7; the D gene is possibly TRBD2 (5 bases). The CDR3 sequence is 16 residues long. Germline values: CDR1 SGHAT, CDR2 FQNNGV. V was cut by 0 bases and J by 0 bases, with 12 bases left in between. The CDR3 is CASSLDLASPSYEQYF. The CDR3 DNA reads TGTGCCAGCAGCTTAGATCTAGCCAGCCCCTCCTACGAGCAGTACTTC.

This clone is a singleton in its sample. The chain links TRBV7-8 to TRBJ1-5; D is undetermined. The CDR3 has 15 amino acids. Germline V gene sequence: CDR1 SGHVS, CDR2 FQNEAQ. V lost 5 bases and J lost 0, with 11 bases in between. The CDR3 bases are TGTGCCAGCAGCATCAGCGGGTATAGCAATCAGCCCCAGCATTTT. It is translated as CASSISGYSNQPQHF.

V gene TRBV7-2 combines with J gene TRBJ1-5; D ambiguous. CDR1 is SGHTA, CDR2 FQGNSA, per germline. V was cut by 0 bases and J by 0 bases, with 3 bases left in between. There are 14 residues in the CDR3. The CDR3 loop reads CASSLAYSNQPQHF. The DNA of the CDR3 is TGTGCCAGCAGCTTAGCTTATAGCAATCAGCCCCAGCATTTT.

This chain joins TRBV19 and TRBJ2-5; possible D gene TRBD2, 6 bases. Germline V gives CDR1 LNHDA, CDR2 SQIVND (reference sequence). V was shortened by 4 bases and J by 10 bases, with 19 bases between the two germline ends. The CDR3 runs 14 residues. CDR3 coding DNA: TGTGCCAGTAGTAGGGGACTCCCAGCCACGGACCAGTACTTC. Amino acid sequence: CASSRGLPATDQYF. The whole variable domain, filled in from reference TRBV19 and TRBJ2-5, reads DGGITQSPKYLFRKEGQNVTLSCEQNLNHDAMYWYRQDPGQGLRLIYYSQIVNDFQKGDIAEGYSVSREKKESFPLTVTSAQKNPTAFYLCASSRGLPATDQYFGPGTRLLVL.

This clone was observed a few times. This chain links TRBV7-9 with TRBJ2-1; the match to TRBD1 covers 10 bases. With V trimmed by 5 bases and J by 6 bases, 7 bases remained unmatched. This CDR3 spans 15 amino acids. CDR1 and CDR2 (germline): SEHNR, FQNEAQ (reference sequence). The chain's CDR3 is CASSGTGDGFNEQFF. Written as DNA, the CDR3 is TGTGCCAGCAGCGGGACAGGGGACGGCTTCAATGAGCAGTTCTTC.

In DNA form, the CDR3 reads TGTGCCAGCAGACAAGATCCGGGACTAGAGATCGGCGAGCAGTACTTC. It translates to CASRQDPGLEIGEQYF. The J gene is TRBJ2-7, the V gene TRBV5-4; 8 bases are a match to TRBD2. CDR3 size: 16 residues. J lost 6 bases, V lost 5 bases, and 16 bases had no gene match. The germline V gene has CDR1 SGHNT and CDR2 YYREEE (reference sequence).

The genes are TRBV6-5 and TRBJ2-7; a weak D match, TRBD2 (6 bases). V was pared by 2 bases and J by 3 bases, with 11 bases between. Germline-derived CDR1 and CDR2 are MNHEY and SVGAGI. There are 14 residues in the CDR3. CDR3 amino acids: CASSYGGIGYEQYF. CDR3 bases: TGTGCCAGCAGTTACGGGGGGATCGGCTACGAGCAGTACTTC.

With respect to this clone: This CDR3 is also generated by other DNA sequences in the sample. The chain recombines TRBV5-1 with TRBJ2-3; 8 bases fit TRBD2. This CDR3 has 15 amino acids. The V segment lost 5 bases and the J segment 4 bases; nucleotides outside the gene matches: 9. Germline-derived CDR1 and CDR2 are SGHRS and YFSETQ. Here the CDR3 DNA reads TGCGCCAGCAGACAAGCGGGGGCAGGAGCAGATACGCAGTATTTT. Its translation: CASRQAGAGADTQYF.

The sample holds a few counts of this clone. This chain connects TRBV7-9 to TRBJ1-1; tentatively, D is TRBD1 (5 bases). Trimming cost V 7 bases and J 10 bases, with 16 bases left between them. CDR1 and CDR2 (germline): SEHNR, FQNEAQ (reference sequence). The CDR3 runs to 12 residues. The CDR3 region has the DNA TGTGCCAGCACCCGAGACAGTTTCCGAGCTTTCTTT. Its translation: CASTRDSFRAFF.

The rearrangement uses TRBV9 and TRBJ2-1; the match to TRBD2 covers 7 bases. The CDR3 is 16 residues long. Looked up from germline, CDR1 is SGDLS and CDR2 is YYNGEE. Trimming took 0 bases from V and 6 from J; bases not matched to a gene: 9. The CDR3 DNA follows: TGTGCCAGCAGCGTAGTTCCGGGGGGACCGGGCAATGAGCAGTTCTTC. Translated, it gives CASSVVPGGPGNEQFF.

The CDR3 region has the DNA TGTGCCAGTAGTATATGGGACAGGGCGCCATACATTCAGTACTTC. Translated, it gives CASSIWDRAPYIQYF. The rearrangement links TRBV19 to TRBJ2-4, with TRBD1 matching 9 bases. CDR3 size: 15 residues. With 2 bases clipped from V and 8 bases from J, the junction kept 7 bases outside the gene matches. The germline V gene encodes CDR1 LNHDA and CDR2 SQIVND (reference sequence).

The chain is built from TRBV6-5 and TRBJ1-1; no firm D call. Trimming removed 0 bases from V and 0 bases from J, with 8 bases in between. This CDR3 has 15 amino acids. CDR1 MNHEY and CDR2 SVGAGI come from the germline V gene. This chain's CDR3 is CASSYSGGMNTEAFF. In DNA, the CDR3 is TGTGCCAGCAGTTACTCGGGAGGGATGAACACTGAAGCTTTCTTT.

CDR3: CASSVRNPYGEQYF. CDR3 DNA sequence: TGCGCCAGCAGCGTTCGTAATCCCTACGGGGAGCAGTACTTC. This chain joins TRBV5-1 and TRBJ2-7; D uncertain. This CDR3 has 14 residues. Per germline, CDR1 SGHRS and CDR2 YFSETQ. The V end was cut by 4 bases, the J end by 7 bases, with 18 bases between. Drawing the rest from reference TRBV5-1 and TRBJ2-7, the complete variable domain is KAGVTQTPRYLIKTRGQQVTLSCSPISGHRSVSWYQQTPGQGLQFLFEYFSETQRNKGNFPGRFSGRQFSNSRSEMNVSTLELGDSALYLCASSVRNPYGEQYFGPGTRLTVT.

The chain is built from TRBV6-5 and TRBJ1-2, with 9 bases identical to TRBD1. This CDR3 is built from 13 residues. The germline CDR1 and CDR2 sequences are MNHEY and SVGAGI. Losses at the gene ends were 5 bases for V and 7 bases for J; bases not matched to a gene: 5. The CDR3 nucleotides are TGTGCCAGCAGTACCACAGGGGGCAGTGGCTACACCTTC. Translation: CASSTTGGSGYTF.

There are a few counts of this clone. This chain links TRBV2 with TRBJ2-1, with 9 bases that match TRBD2. This CDR3 is built from 16 residues. V shed 8 bases, J shed 5 bases, and the junction held 13 bases outside the gene matches. The germline V gene encodes CDR1 SNHLY and CDR2 FYNNEI. CDR3 residues: CASPGASGILNNEQFF. The CDR3 DNA sequence: TGTGCCAGCCCTGGGGCTAGCGGGATCCTTAACAATGAGCAGTTCTTC.

This chain uses TRBV18 with TRBJ2-3, with D perhaps matching TRBD2 (6 bases). Germline CDR1 is KGHSH and CDR2 is LQKENI. V was clipped by 3 bases and J by 2 bases, with 9 bases between them. This CDR3 has 14 residues. CDR3 region: CASSPGLNTDTQYF. In DNA form, the CDR3 reads TGTGCCAGCTCACCCGGACTAAACACAGATACGCAGTATTTT. Drawing the rest from reference TRBV18 and TRBJ2-3, the complete variable domain is NAGVMQNPRHLVRRRGQEARLRCSPMKGHSHVYWYRQLPEEGLKFMVYLQKENIIDESGMPKERFSAEFPKEGPSILRIQQVVRGDSAAYFCASSPGLNTDTQYFGPGTRLTVL.

The chain employs TRBV7-2 and TRBJ1-2; D is undetermined. The CDR3 has 13 amino acids. Germline CDR1 and CDR2: SGHTA and FQGNSA. Trimming pared 1 base from V and 12 bases from J, leaving 15 bases between. In nucleotides, the CDR3 is TGTGCCAGCAGCTTAGTCAAGAGGTCCCCCCACACCTTC. It translates to CASSLVKRSPHTF.

The chain employs TRBV4-1 and TRBJ2-1, with D perhaps TRBD1 (6 bases). This CDR3 has 15 residues. The V end lost 4 bases, the J end lost 6 bases, and 16 bases lay between the germline ends. CDR1 and CDR2 (germline): MGHRA, YSYEKL. CDR3 amino acids: CASSPNSLGANEQFF. The CDR3 nucleotides are TGCGCCAGCAGCCCTAACAGTTTGGGGGCCAATGAGCAGTTCTTC.

The genes are TRBV27 and TRBJ1-4, with D perhaps TRBD1 (5 bases). Germline CDR1 and CDR2: MNHEY and SMNVEV (reference sequence). This CDR3 spans 15 amino acids. Trimming cost V 4 bases and J 3 bases, with 12 bases left between them. CDR3 amino acids: CASSSLGGSNEKLFF. Here the CDR3 DNA reads TGTGCCAGCAGTTCCCTGGGGGGGTCTAATGAAAAACTGTTTTTT.

The rearrangement links TRBV29-1 to TRBJ2-3; the D gene is possibly TRBD1 (5 bases). The CDR3 sequence is 15 residues long. V dropped 1 base and J dropped 2 bases, with 13 bases sitting between them. Germline CDR1 reads SQVTM; CDR2 reads ANQGSEA. The CDR3 reads CSVEVGTGHTDTQYF. CDR3 sequence (DNA): TGCAGCGTTGAAGTGGGCACAGGACACACAGATACGCAGTATTTT.